The TCR beta chain under discussion was sequenced for a study of T cell repertoires in cytomegalovirus infection. Study background: Recently identified HLA-C-restricted and well-studied HLA-B-restricted CMV epitopes were used. Public TCR beta signatures provided an indication of both CMV infection and a matching HLA type.

This clonotype was observed a few times. What it binds is unknown. General observations from the study: Pooled public TCR beta family frequency picked out CMV carriers with the relevant HLA. HLA-C-restricted CMV-specific TCR beta clonotypes prevailed in the ex vivo response.

CDR3 length: 14 residues. Per germline, CDR1 MNHEY and CDR2 SMNVEV (reference sequence). Trimming stripped 3 bases from V and 1 base from J, with 10 bases between. TCRdb reprocessed the reads via MiXCR and lists one record per CDR3 protein. The sample carries about 920,000 distinct CDR3 sequences, around 32% recorded once. The V gene is TRBV27, the J gene TRBJ2-7; D unresolved. The TCR originated in a human donor in good health (CMV status not recorded). Some clones in this sample may be carry-over from other donors' samples. The specimen comprised cultured CD8+ T cells from PBMCs, sampled from culture after CMV antigen stimulation. CDR3 nucleotides: TGTGCCAGCAGTTTCCAGACGGGTTCCTACGAGCAGTACTTC. This encodes CASSFQTGSYEQYF.